The sample holds a few counts of the clone carrying this T cell receptor beta chain. The cDNA was generated by 5'RACE with 10-nucleotide random UMIs. Using its own MiXCR run on the 5' RACE reads, TCRdb lists one record per CDR3 protein. In the table there are 20,000 to 30,000 distinct CDR3 sequences, 2% to 2.5% of which are singletons. V lost 1 base to trimming and J lost 1 base, with 7 bases between them. The CDR3 consists of 14 residues. The sample is drawn from a study of neurological immune-mediated disorders. The V and J genes are TRBV12-3 or TRBV12-4 and TRBJ1-1; D is uncertain. The sequenced sample consisted of PBMCs. The TCR originated in a woman aged 45-65 years with multiple sclerosis. CDR3: CASSLVLGNTEAFF. For the CDR3, the DNA is TGTGCCAGCAGTTTAGTACTCGGGAACACTGAAGCTTTCTTT.